This is a list of T cell receptor beta chains from one sample in a study of low-dose radiotherapy and immunotherapy resistance in tumors. TCRdb reprocessed the reads via MiXCR and lists one record per CDR3 protein. The table lists fewer than 60,000 distinct CDR3 sequences, around 11% of them singletons. Sequencing used PBMCs, obtained before treatment. Receptors originate from a female donor with ovarian cancer. Both conserved end residues are part of each CDR3. The D gene is left open where the match is weak. Expanded clones get a size class; other rows say once, few or many, or leave the size out.

. | TRBJ1-4 | TRBV20-1 | many | CSARMRQRGRTNEKLFF | TGCAGTGCCCGTATGAGACAGAGGGGGAGAACTAATGAAAAACTGTTTTTT
. | TRBJ2-2 | TRBV2 | many | CASGVVSGELFF | TGTGCCAGCGGGGTAGTTTCCGGGGAGCTGTTTTTT
TRBD1 | TRBJ1-1 | TRBV20-1 | . | CSAKVRGRWDTEAFF | TGCAGTGCTAAGGTGAGGGGGCGTTGGGACACTGAAGCTTTCTTT
TRBD2 | TRBJ2-3 | TRBV28 | many | CASSSGGATKDTQYF | TGTGCCAGCAGTTCCGGGGGGGCCACCAAGGATACGCAGTATTTT
. | TRBJ1-6 | TRBV6-5 | few | CASSYGSSSYNSPLHF | TGTGCCAGCAGTTACGGGTCGAGCTCCTATAATTCACCCCTCCACTTT
. | TRBJ2-7 | TRBV3-1 | many | CASSPASGYEQYF | TGTGCCAGCAGCCCGGCGTCAGGATACGAGCAGTACTTC
. | TRBJ2-2 | TRBV6-4 | once | CASSGQGRTGELFFF | .
. | TRBJ2-2 | TRBV5-1 | . | CASSSGLANTGELFF | TGCGCCAGCAGCTCCGGACTCGCGAACACCGGGGAGCTGTTTTTT
. | TRBJ2-7 | TRBV5-1 | many | CASSLELGPFNEQYF | TGCGCCAGCAGCTTGGAGTTAGGGCCCTTCAACGAGCAGTACTTC
TRBD1 | TRBJ2-1 | TRBV5-1 | many | CASRSGTGNEQFF | TGCGCCAGCAGATCCGGGACAGGAAATGAGCAGTTCTTC
. | TRBJ1-1 | TRBV6-6 | many | CASTPGQEGKAFF | TGTGCCAGCACCCCCGGTCAGGAGGGAAAAGCTTTCTTT
TRBD1 | TRBJ2-7 | TRBV10-1 | many | CASSDRDRPLGEQYF | TGCGCCAGCAGTGACCGGGACAGGCCCCTTGGGGAGCAGTACTTC
TRBD1 | TRBJ2-7 | TRBV5-1 | . | CASSSRDSGREQYF | TGCGCCAGCAGCTCCCGGGACAGCGGTAGAGAGCAGTACTTC
. | TRBJ2-5 | TRBV7-8 | many | CASSPGPQETQYF | TGTGCCAGCAGCCCCGGTCCGCAAGAGACCCAGTACTTC
TRBD2 | TRBJ2-4 | TRBV7-2 | many | CASSLGSGTFPQNIQYF | TGTGCCAGCAGCTTAGGGAGCGGGACGTTCCCCCAAAACATTCAGTACTTC
TRBD1 | TRBJ1-1 | TRBV20-1 | many | CSARKTGGSYTEAFF | TGCAGTGCCCGAAAGACAGGGGGCAGTTACACTGAAGCTTTCTTT
. | TRBJ2-5 | TRBV10-1 | many | CASSRNLDRQETQYF | TGCGCCAGCTCCCGAAACTTGGACCGCCAAGAGACCCAGTACTTC
. | TRBJ2-7 | TRBV19 | many | CASSIEAGVSYEQYF | TGTGCCAGTAGTATAGAGGCAGGGGTCAGCTACGAGCAGTACTTC
TRBD1 | TRBJ2-7 | TRBV5-1 | many | CASSSRQGGEQYF | TGCGCCAGCAGCTCTAGACAGGGCGGCGAGCAGTACTTC
. | TRBJ2-3 | TRBV11-2 | many | CASSLGVGVVNTDTQYF | TGTGCCAGCAGCTTAGGTGTAGGAGTGGTCAACACAGATACGCAGTATTTT
. | TRBJ2-3 | TRBV7-7 | many | CASSLRLTDTQYF | TGTGCTAGCAGCTTGAGGCTAACAGATACGCAGTATTTT
TRBD1 | TRBJ2-7 | TRBV29-1 | many | CSVGQGLWFQAYEQYF | TGCAGCGTTGGACAGGGGTTGTGGTTTCAGGCCTACGAGCAGTACTTC
. | TRBJ2-1 | TRBV29-1 | few | CSVGDYNEQFF | TGCAGCGTTGGAGACTACAATGAGCAGTTCTTC
. | TRBJ1-1 | TRBV12-3/TRBV12-4 | many | CASSLGLAEAFF | TGTGCCAGCAGTCTCGGGCTCGCTGAAGCTTTCTTT
TRBD2 | TRBJ2-2 | TRBV6-2/TRBV6-3 | many | CASSIAGANTGELFF | TGTGCCAGCAGTATAGCGGGTGCGAACACCGGGGAGCTGTTTTTT
. | TRBJ2-5 | TRBV5-1 | few | CASSLAEATEETQYF | TGCGCCAGCAGCTTGGCCGAGGCGACAGAAGAGACCCAGTACTTC
. | TRBJ2-2 | TRBV7-2 | many | CASSLNSIVRGYTGELFF | TGTGCCAGCAGCTTAAATTCGATCGTCAGGGGCTACACCGGGGAGCTGTTTTTT